One sample yielded the 26 T cell receptor beta chains listed below, sequenced in a study of blood T cell repertoires in COVID-19. The repertoire was sequenced with immunoSEQ multiplex PCR; TCRdb's copy has only in-frame clones and lacks some. The table lists about 200,000 clones, around 86% of them singletons, with roughly 5.9% in the top ten. The source material was PBMCs or T cells enriched from blood (not recorded which). The source of these receptors is a man aged 35 to 55 with acute COVID-19.

The rearrangement links TRBV24-1 to TRBJ2-5; a weak D match, TRBD1 (6 bases). CDR1 KGHDR and CDR2 SFDVKD come from the germline V gene. With 4 bases removed from V and 6 bases from J, the gap between germline ends came to 23 bases. The CDR3 totals 17 residues. CDR3 nucleotides: TGTGCCACCAGTGACTCCAGGACAGCGAGGGCCAAACAGACCCAGTACTTC. Protein sequence: CATSDSRTARAKQTQYF.

This clone came up once. This rearrangement joins TRBV11-1 to TRBJ2-7; TRBD2 aligns across 9 bases. The CDR3 is made up of 15 amino acids. The germline CDR1 and CDR2 sequences are SGHAT and FQDESV (reference sequence). The J segment lost 5 bases and the V segment lost 5 bases, leaving 10 bases of the junction unmatched. The CDR3 loop reads CASSPQAGGWNEQYF. CDR3 DNA sequence: TGTGCCAGCAGCCCCCAAGCGGGAGGATGGAACGAGCAGTACTTC.

The CDR3 coding sequence is TGTGCCAGTAGCAGTAGCGGGGACCGCTACAATGAGCAGTTCTTC. This encodes CASSSSGDRYNEQFF. The rearrangement joins TRBV19 to TRBJ2-1; 8 bases are shared with TRBD2. The CDR3 is 15 residues long. V shed 6 bases and J 3 bases; nucleotides not matched to a gene: 7. The germline V gene encodes CDR1 LNHDA and CDR2 SQIVND (reference sequence). Based on the CDR3 plus reference TRBV19 and TRBJ2-1, the full variable domain is DGGITQSPKYLFRKEGQNVTLSCEQNLNHDAMYWYRQDPGQGLRLIYYSQIVNDFQKGDIAEGYSVSREKKESFPLTVTSAQKNPTAFYLCASSSSGDRYNEQFFGPGTRLTVL.

The chain has TRBV9 and TRBJ2-3; possible D gene TRBD1, 5 bases. The germline V gene has CDR1 SGDLS and CDR2 YYNGEE. V gave up 0 bases and J gave up 4 bases, with 21 bases separating them. The CDR3 sequence is 18 residues long. CDR3 sequence (DNA): TGTGCCAGCAGCGTAGCTCCCCGGGCCGACAGAAATGCAGATACGCAGTATTTT. Protein product: CASSVAPRADRNADTQYF.

The CDR3 is CASSMATGLFNQPQHF. CDR3 DNA: TGTGCCAGTAGTATGGCCACAGGGCTCTTCAATCAGCCCCAGCATTTT. This rearrangement joins TRBV19 to TRBJ1-5, with D maybe TRBD1 (6 bases). From germline, CDR1 is LNHDA and CDR2 SQIVND (reference sequence). This CDR3 comprises 16 residues. Trimming removed 3 bases at V and 3 bases at J, with 15 bases between.

The gene calls are TRBV30 and TRBJ2-7; the D gene is possibly TRBD1 (6 bases). This CDR3 contains 13 residues. Trimming removed 4 bases from V and 2 bases from J, with 12 bases in between. Germline V lookup: CDR1 GTSNPN, CDR2 SVGIG (reference sequence). CDR3 DNA: TGTGCCTGGAACAGGGACCCACCCTACGAGCAGTACTTC. As protein: CAWNRDPPYEQYF.

This sequence joins TRBV4-1 and TRBJ2-7; 7 bases are shared with TRBD2. The CDR3 contains 16 residues. The V gene end was trimmed by 3 bases and the J gene end by 0 bases; junction bases not matched to a gene: 8. CDR1 is MGHRA, CDR2 YSYEKL, per germline. The DNA of the CDR3 is TGCGCCAGCAGCCAGGATATAGCGGGCAGCTCCTACGAGCAGTACTTC. Protein sequence: CASSQDIAGSSYEQYF.

This sequence joins TRBV4-1 and TRBJ2-7, with D possibly matching TRBD2 (6 bases). The CDR3 runs 16 residues. Looked up from germline, CDR1 is MGHRA and CDR2 is YSYEKL. The V end was cut by 0 bases, the J end by 2 bases, with 14 bases between. This chain's CDR3 is CASSQEFPGDTYEQYF. The CDR3, as DNA: TGCGCCAGCAGCCAAGAGTTCCCGGGGGATACCTACGAGCAGTACTTC.

The chain carries TRBV6-5 and TRBJ2-7; 11 positions agree with TRBD1. The V segment lost 10 bases and the J segment 7 bases; nucleotides outside the gene matches: 15. This CDR3 is 15 amino acids long. Looked up from germline, CDR1 is MNHEY and CDR2 is SVGAGI. The CDR3 DNA reads as TGTGCCACCACCCTTTCCGGGACAGGGGGTCGGGAGCAGTACTTC. Its translation: CATTLSGTGGREQYF.

This chain joins TRBV24-1 and TRBJ2-3; 9 bases line up with TRBD2. J gave up 2 bases and V 2 bases, and 10 bases lay outside the gene matches. From germline, CDR1 is KGHDR and CDR2 SFDVKD. The CDR3 is 18 residues long. CDR3 bases: TGTGCCACCAGTGATTCGAAAATAGCGGGAGTCTTCACAGATACGCAGTATTTT. Translated, it gives CATSDSKIAGVFTDTQYF.

The chain is built from TRBV18 and TRBJ2-1; tentative D call: TRBD2 (6 bases). The CDR3 is 16 amino acids. Germline V gene data show CDR1 as KGHSH and CDR2 as LQKENI. V lost 3 bases, J lost 6 bases, and 18 bases lay in between. The CDR3 sequence: CASSPTQKERVNEQFF. In DNA, the CDR3 is TGTGCCAGCTCACCTACCCAAAAAGAGCGGGTCAATGAGCAGTTCTTC. Full variable domain (missing parts from reference TRBV18 and TRBJ2-1): NAGVMQNPRHLVRRRGQEARLRCSPMKGHSHVYWYRQLPEEGLKFMVYLQKENIIDESGMPKERFSAEFPKEGPSILRIQQVVRGDSAAYFCASSPTQKERVNEQFFGPGTRLTVL.

This chain links TRBV13 with TRBJ2-1; 7 bases line up with TRBD1. The germline V gene has CDR1 PRHDT and CDR2 FYEKMQ (reference sequence). V lost 5 bases and J lost 5; bases outside the gene matches: 9. CDR3 size: 15 residues. CDR3 loop: CASSPTGTVNNEQFF. DNA for the CDR3: TGTGCCAGCAGCCCCACCGGGACAGTAAACAATGAGCAGTTCTTC.

This clone came up a few times. The gene calls are TRBV7-3 and TRBJ2-2; a possible D gene is TRBD1 (6 bases). This CDR3 has 14 amino acids. The V end was cut by 6 bases, the J end by 5 bases, with 13 bases between. Germline V lookup: CDR1 SGHTA, CDR2 FQGTGA. CDR3 in DNA: TGTGCCAGCAGTTCACAGGGAGTAACCGGGGAGCTGTTTTTT. Translating it yields CASSSQGVTGELFF.

The chain uses TRBV5-1 and TRBJ2-5; D is unclear. This CDR3 is 14 amino acids long. Germline V gene sequence: CDR1 SGHRS, CDR2 YFSETQ. Trimming took 2 bases from V and 1 from J, leaving 9 bases between them. DNA for the CDR3: TGCGCCAGCAGCTTCGCACAGCTCCAAGAGACCCAGTACTTC. As protein: CASSFAQLQETQYF.

V is TRBV28 and J is TRBJ1-4; D is possibly TRBD1 (5 bases). The CDR3 consists of 15 residues. Trimming pared 3 bases from V and 1 base from J, leaving 9 bases between. The germline V gene has CDR1 MDHEN and CDR2 SYDVKM. The DNA of the CDR3 is TGTGCCAGCAGTTTTCAGGGATTAACTAATGAAAAACTGTTTTTT. Translation gives CASSFQGLTNEKLFF.

V gene TRBV20-1 combines with J gene TRBJ2-1; 7 bases line up with TRBD2. CDR3 length: 15 residues. CDR1 and CDR2 (germline): DFQATT, SNEGSKA (reference sequence). Losses at the gene ends were 3 bases for V and 3 bases for J; bases not matched to a gene: 8. CDR3 protein: CSASTGGGRYNEQFF. The CDR3 DNA reads TGCAGTGCTAGTACGGGAGGCGGCCGCTACAATGAGCAGTTCTTC.

The CDR3 coding sequence is TGTGCCAGCAGCCCTCGTGAGGGAACCTATGGCTACACCTTC. Encoded protein: CASSPREGTYGYTF. The genes are TRBV5-4 and TRBJ1-2; D not resolved. Per the germline V gene, CDR1 is SGHNT and CDR2 is YYREEE (reference sequence). The CDR3 runs to 14 residues. V shed 4 bases and J shed 4 bases, with 14 bases lying between them.

This chain joins TRBV11-2 and TRBJ1-3; 7 bases fit TRBD1. CDR1 is SGHAT and CDR2 is FQNNGV in the germline V gene. This CDR3 is 15 amino acids long. The J segment lost 9 bases and the V segment lost 5 bases, leaving 13 bases of the junction unmatched. CDR3 amino acids: CASSPQTGLVGTIYF. The CDR3 DNA reads TGTGCCAGCAGCCCACAGACAGGGTTGGTTGGCACCATATATTTT.

The chain employs TRBV27 and TRBJ2-1; D gene unclear. V lost 6 bases, J lost 0 bases, and 12 bases lay in between. CDR1 is MNHEY, CDR2 SMNVEV, per germline (reference sequence). The CDR3 loop spans 15 amino acids. For the CDR3, the DNA is TGTGCCAGCAGGGTCGACACATACTCCTACAATGAGCAGTTCTTC. Its translation is CASRVDTYSYNEQFF.

This chain joins TRBV19 and TRBJ2-7; 10 bases agree with TRBD1. The V gene end was trimmed by 1 base and the J gene end by 6 bases; junction bases not matched to a gene: 6. The CDR3 consists of 15 residues. Looked up from germline, CDR1 is LNHDA and CDR2 is SQIVND (reference sequence). The CDR3 reads CASSIATGGVSEQYF. The CDR3 DNA reads as TGTGCCAGTAGTATAGCGACAGGGGGCGTGTCCGAGCAGTACTTC. Drawing the rest from reference TRBV19 and TRBJ2-7, the complete variable domain is DGGITQSPKYLFRKEGQNVTLSCEQNLNHDAMYWYRQDPGQGLRLIYYSQIVNDFQKGDIAEGYSVSREKKESFPLTVTSAQKNPTAFYLCASSIATGGVSEQYFGPGTRLTVT.

The chain recombines TRBV11-2 with TRBJ2-1, with D tentatively TRBD2 (7 bases). The CDR3 is made up of 16 amino acids. Trimming shortened V by 0 bases and J by 8 bases, and 17 bases separated the two germline ends. CDR1 SGHAT and CDR2 FQNNGV come from the germline V gene. The CDR3 sequence is CASSLDPGGGLYEQFF. CDR3 DNA sequence: TGTGCCAGCAGCTTAGATCCTGGGGGGGGGCTCTATGAGCAGTTCTTC.

This chain uses TRBV24-1 with TRBJ2-1; 8 positions match TRBD1. CDR3 length: 13 amino acids. CDR1 and CDR2 (germline): KGHDR, SFDVKD. Trimming cost V 7 bases and J 8 bases; bases outside gene matches: 6. The chain's CDR3 is CATRSTGEDEQFF. CDR3 sequence (DNA): TGTGCCACCAGATCGACAGGGGAGGATGAGCAGTTCTTC.

The rearrangement links TRBV30 to TRBJ2-1, with TRBD2 matching 7 bases. This CDR3 spans 14 amino acids. V was clipped by 0 bases and J by 6 bases; unmatched bases: 5. CDR1 and CDR2 from the germline V gene are GTSNPN and SVGIG (reference sequence). As DNA, the CDR3 is TGTGCCTGGAGTGTATGGGCGGGAGTCAATGAGCAGTTCTTC. Protein product: CAWSVWAGVNEQFF.

The chain combines TRBV9 with TRBJ2-7, with 9 bases lining up with TRBD2. Trimming took 3 bases from V and 3 from J; bases not matched to a gene: 1. Germline V gene sequence: CDR1 SGDLS, CDR2 YYNGEE. CDR3 length: 13 residues. CDR3 nucleotide sequence: TGTGCCAGCAGCGCGACTAGCGGCTACGAGCAGTACTTC. As protein: CASSATSGYEQYF.

V is TRBV24-1 and J is TRBJ2-7; TRBD1 is a possible D gene (6 bases). V was cut by 3 bases and J by 1 base, with 12 bases left in between. Per germline, CDR1 KGHDR and CDR2 SFDVKD. The CDR3 runs to 15 residues. The DNA of the CDR3 is TGTGCCACCAGTGATCGACAGGCCCCTTCCTACGAGCAGTACTTC. It encodes CATSDRQAPSYEQYF.

This chain links TRBV2 with TRBJ2-3; 13 positions agree with TRBD2. The CDR3 length is 13 residues. V dropped 8 bases and J dropped 6; count of bases not matched to a gene: 2. Germline assignment: CDR1 SNHLY and CDR2 FYNNEI. DNA of the CDR3: TGTGCCAGCGGACTAGCGGGAGTGGATACGCAGTATTTT. Translating gives CASGLAGVDTQYF.